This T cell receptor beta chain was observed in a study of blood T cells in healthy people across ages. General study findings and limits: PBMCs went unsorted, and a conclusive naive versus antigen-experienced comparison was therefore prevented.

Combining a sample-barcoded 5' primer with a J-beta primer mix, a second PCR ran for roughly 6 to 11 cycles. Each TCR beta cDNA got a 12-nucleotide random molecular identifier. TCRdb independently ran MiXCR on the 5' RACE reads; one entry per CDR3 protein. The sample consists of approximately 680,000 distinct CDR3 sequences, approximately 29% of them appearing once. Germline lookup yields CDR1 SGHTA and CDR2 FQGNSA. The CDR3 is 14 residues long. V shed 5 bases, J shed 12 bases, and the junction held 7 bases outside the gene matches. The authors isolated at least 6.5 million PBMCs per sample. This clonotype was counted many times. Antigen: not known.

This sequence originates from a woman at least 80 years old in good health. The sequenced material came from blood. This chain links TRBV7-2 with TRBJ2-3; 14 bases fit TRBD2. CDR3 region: CASSMGLAGAPQYF. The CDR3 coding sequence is TGTGCCAGCAGCATGGGACTAGCGGGGGCCCCCCAGTATTTT.